The clone carrying this T cell receptor beta chain was counted a few times. Its antigen remains unidentified. The likely explanation is a read error, given a far larger clone one base away. This sample also contains other DNA sequences that code for the same CDR3. This record belongs to a study of T cells after posttransplantation cyclophosphamide. V was clipped by 4 bases and J by 6 bases; unmatched bases: 9. The CDR3 runs 15 residues. Per the germline V gene, CDR1 is SGHTS and CDR2 is YDEGEE. Repertoires were generated with immunoSEQ multiplex PCR, while TCRdb's copy carries only in-frame clones and drops some. The repertoire holds roughly 2,700 clones, with 70% to 75% as singletons. The study, taken as a whole, reports: Recipient CMV seropositivity and CMV reactivation strongly tracked TRB clonality. Donor-recipient repertoire similarity was low at 1-2 months, rising over year one. TRB overlap between skin or GI tissue T cells and blood was limited.

Sequenced input: PBMCs. The receptor's source is a man aged 25 to 45 with a blood cancer, CMV-positive, and with a related stem cell donor. The V call is TRBV5-8, the J call TRBJ2-5; the match to TRBD2 covers 10 bases. CDR3 residues: CASSQEASGRQTQYF. CDR3 coding DNA: TGTGCCAGCAGCCAAGAGGCTAGCGGGAGACAGACCCAGTACTTC.